The next 9 T cell receptor beta chains were all read from a single sample in a study of T-cell reconstitution after alpha-beta-depleted transplantation in children. The TCRbeta library incorporated unique molecular identifiers. TCRdb re-analysed the PCR reads in MiXCR, keeping a single row per CDR3 protein. This sample has about 500,000 distinct CDR3 sequences, with 30% to 35% found just once. The input for sequencing was PBMCs from the stem cell graft donor, taken from the stem cell graft. These receptors all stem from a human donor who donated a stem cell graft to a child with aplastic anemia.

This sequence joins TRBV12-5 and TRBJ1-1; D is possibly TRBD1 (5 bases). The CDR3 loop spans 17 amino acids. The germline V gene has CDR1 LGHNT and CDR2 FRNRAP. Trimming stripped 3 bases from V and 3 bases from J, with 20 bases between. The CDR3, as DNA: TGTGCTAGTGGTTTCCATCCCACCGGGCGGGGGGACACTGAAGCTTTCTTT. It is translated as CASGFHPTGRGDTEAFF.

V is TRBV18 and J is TRBJ2-3; TRBD1 is a possible D gene (6 bases). The CDR3 contains 15 residues. V was cut by 2 bases and J by 4 bases, with 13 bases left in between. Germline V CDR1 and CDR2: KGHSH, LQKENI. The CDR3 is CASSPGQRTPDTQYF. In DNA form, the CDR3 reads TGTGCCAGCTCACCAGGACAGAGGACGCCAGATACGCAGTATTTT.

This clonotype showed up many times. The gene calls are TRBV20-1 and TRBJ1-4, with 8 bases matching TRBD1. V lost 2 bases, J lost 6 bases, and 8 bases stayed unmatched. The germline gives CDR1 DFQATT, CDR2 SNEGSKA (reference sequence). This CDR3 contains 15 residues. The CDR3 reads CSARKLGTGDEKLFF. The CDR3 coding sequence is TGCAGTGCTAGAAAACTCGGGACAGGCGATGAAAAACTGTTTTTT.

This sequence joins TRBV4-3 and TRBJ2-1; D assignment may be TRBD1 or TRBD2 (5 bases each). Germline lookup yields CDR1 LGHNA and CDR2 YSLEER. V dropped 0 bases and J dropped 4 bases, with 19 bases sitting between them. This CDR3 is 18 amino acids long. The CDR3 DNA is TGCGCCAGCAGCCAAGATAGGAGGACACTCCGCCAATACAATGAGCAGTTCTTC. Amino acids: CASSQDRRTLRQYNEQFF.

The table lists this clonotype with a few counts. The V gene is TRBV5-1, the J gene TRBJ2-7; TRBD2 matches at 13 bases. V trimming: 5 bases; J trimming: 3 bases; junction bases outside the gene matches: 2. Per germline, CDR1 SGHRS and CDR2 YFSETQ. The CDR3 runs to 14 residues. The CDR3 loop is CASSRLAGGYEQYF. CDR3 DNA sequence: TGCGCCAGCAGTCGACTAGCGGGGGGCTACGAGCAGTACTTC.

This clonotype has a handful of counts. The chain employs TRBV29-1 and TRBJ2-1; D is possibly TRBD1 (5 bases). The CDR3 contains 13 residues. The germline CDR1 and CDR2 sequences are SQVTM and ANQGSEA. V gave up 8 bases and J gave up 9 bases, with 20 bases separating them. The CDR3 loop reads CSCLGAEITEQFF. CDR3 DNA sequence: TGCAGCTGCCTAGGGGCCGAAATCACTGAGCAGTTCTTC.

This clonotype has only a few counts. This sequence joins TRBV7-9 and TRBJ1-2; unclear D gene. This CDR3 is built from 16 residues. Looked up from germline, CDR1 is SEHNR and CDR2 is FQNEAQ (reference sequence). The V end was cut by 1 base, the J end by 4 bases, with 16 bases between. CDR3 residues: CASSLEAPQLSYGYTF. The CDR3 DNA reads TGTGCCAGCAGCTTAGAGGCTCCACAGCTAAGCTATGGCTACACCTTC.

The rearrangement joins TRBV5-6 to TRBJ2-1, with a possible D match to TRBD2 (6 bases). The germline V and J ends were trimmed by 5 bases and 6 bases, with 24 bases remaining between them. This CDR3 is built from 17 residues. The germline V gene encodes CDR1 SGHDT and CDR2 YYEEEE. The CDR3 nucleotides are TGTGCCAGCAGGGGGGGTTGGGGGGTAGGGTTCGGCAATGAGCAGTTCTTC. Protein product: CASRGGWGVGFGNEQFF.

The chain carries TRBV18 and TRBJ1-1; 12 nucleotides agree with TRBD1. The ends lost 6 bases at V and 1 base at J; junction bases unmatched: 6. Germline V gives CDR1 KGHSH, CDR2 LQKENI. The CDR3 length is 16 residues. CDR3 amino acids: CASSALGQGANTEAFF. CDR3 in DNA: TGTGCCAGCTCGGCCCTGGGACAGGGGGCGAACACTGAAGCTTTCTTT. The whole variable domain, remainder taken from reference TRBV18 and TRBJ1-1, is NAGVMQNPRHLVRRRGQEARLRCSPMKGHSHVYWYRQLPEEGLKFMVYLQKENIIDESGMPKERFSAEFPKEGPSILRIQQVVRGDSAAYFCASSALGQGANTEAFFGQGTRLTVV.